Sequencing of this T cell receptor beta chain was carried out in a study of read filtering for tumor transcriptome and immune sequencing. Study as a whole: By R-ISS, stages I, II and III held around 8, 15 and 7 patients. Points from the study as a whole: RNA-seq captured clonotypes less deeply and reliably than IR-seq.

Every patient had bone marrow sampled while the disease was active. This library used around 400 ng RNA and molecular barcoded adaptors spanning alpha/delta and beta/gamma chains. Using its own MiXCR run on the reads, TCRdb lists one record per CDR3 protein. The sample lists roughly 56,000 distinct CDR3 sequences, roughly 19% occurring once. This clonotype was counted many times. Its specificity is not known. The source material was a population of CD138-negative cells sorted from bone marrow. This TCR was recovered from a donor aged 40 or older with multiple myeloma.

The CDR3 region has the DNA TGCAGTGCTAGAGGGCCCCAGGGTGCCTATGGCTACACCTTC. This encodes CSARGPQGAYGYTF. The V and J genes are TRBV20-1 and TRBJ1-2, with D perhaps matching TRBD1 (5 bases). Trimming shortened V by 1 base and J by 4 bases, and 13 bases separated the two germline ends. The CDR3 covers 14 residues. Looked up from germline, CDR1 is DFQATT and CDR2 is SNEGSKA (reference sequence).